This TCR beta chain was profiled in a study of OX40 agonist ivuxolimab in advanced cancers. Clones were sequenced by immunoSEQ multiplex PCR, and TCRdb holds only the in-frame ones, with some missing. The table lists fewer than 110,000 clones, approximately 89% of them singletons. The V end lost 3 bases, the J end lost 2 bases, and 4 bases lay between the germline ends. The germline gives CDR1 SNHLY, CDR2 FYNNEI. The CDR3 is made up of 13 amino acids. The chain is built from TRBV2 and TRBJ1-4; D is undetermined. This receptor was obtained from an adult with an advanced solid tumor such as melanoma, head and neck, liver or kidney cancer. The starting material was CD4+ or CD8+ T cells sorted from blood, obtained in a trial of the OX40 agonist ivuxolimab. The CDR3 region is CASSDGTNEKLFF. Here the CDR3 DNA reads TGTGCCAGCAGTGACGGTACTAATGAAAAACTGTTTTTT. Together with reference TRBV2 and TRBJ1-4, the CDR3 gives the full variable domain: EPEVTQTPSHQVTQMGQEVILRCVPISNHLYFYWYRQILGQKVEFLVSFYNNEISEKSEIFDDQFSVERPDGSNFTLKIRSTKLEDSAMYFCASSDGTNEKLFFGSGTQLSVL.